This T cell receptor (beta chain) stems from a study of glioma-infiltrating T cells after dendritic cell vaccination. Across the whole study: Patients received autologous tumor lysate-pulsed dendritic cell vaccination between about 2002 and 2013.

Time point indicated: after dendritic cell vaccination, including at tumor progression/relapse. CDR3 length: 12 residues. Trimming cost V 4 bases and J 5 bases, with 8 bases left between them. Germline V gene sequence: CDR1 SEHNR, CDR2 FQNEAQ (reference sequence). Primers: 60 V beta forward and 13 J beta reverse. The assay was immunoSEQ multiplex PCR, and TCRdb's table has in-frame clones only and misses some. The repertoire holds 65,000 to 80,000 clones, with around 87% as singletons. The chain links TRBV7-9 to TRBJ2-5; tentatively, D is TRBD2 (6 bases). The starting material was blood, obtained after dendritic cell vaccination. The sequence derives from a human donor with glioblastoma. CDR3: CASSWDWETQYF. CDR3 nucleotide sequence: TGTGCCAGCAGCTGGGACTGGGAGACCCAGTACTTC.